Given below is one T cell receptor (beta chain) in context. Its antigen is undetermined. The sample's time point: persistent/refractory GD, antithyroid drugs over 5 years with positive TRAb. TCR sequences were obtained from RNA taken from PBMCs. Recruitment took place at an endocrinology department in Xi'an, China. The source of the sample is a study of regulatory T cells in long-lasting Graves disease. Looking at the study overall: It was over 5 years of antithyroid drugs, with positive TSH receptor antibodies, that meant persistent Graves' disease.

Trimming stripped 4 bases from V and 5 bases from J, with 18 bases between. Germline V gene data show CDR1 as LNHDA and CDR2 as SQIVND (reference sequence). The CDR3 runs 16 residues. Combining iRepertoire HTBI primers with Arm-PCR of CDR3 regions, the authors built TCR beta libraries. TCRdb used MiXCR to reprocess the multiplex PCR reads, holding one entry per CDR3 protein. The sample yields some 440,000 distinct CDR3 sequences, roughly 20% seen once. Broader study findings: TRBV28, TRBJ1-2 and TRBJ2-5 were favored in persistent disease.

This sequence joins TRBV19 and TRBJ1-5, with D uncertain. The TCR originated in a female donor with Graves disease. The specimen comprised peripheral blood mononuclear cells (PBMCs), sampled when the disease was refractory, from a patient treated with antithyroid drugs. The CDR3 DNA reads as TGTGCCAGTAGTACGACGACCACCATACCCGATCAGCCCCAGCATTTT. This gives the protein CASSTTTTIPDQPQHF.